The 14 T cell receptor beta chains below all came from one sample that was sequenced in a study of spatial heterogeneity in lung cancer. Described time point: blood at routine non-recurrence follow-up after resection. TCRdb used MiXCR to reprocess the 5' RACE reads, holding one entry per CDR3 protein. This sample carries under 150,000 distinct CDR3 sequences, approximately 10% of them seen once, and the ten largest clones take less than 25%. The sample was PBMCs, taken at follow-up. Receptors originate from a female donor with early-stage non-small cell lung cancer.

The chain joins TRBV19 to TRBJ2-4; D is perhaps TRBD2 (5 bases). V lost 2 bases to trimming and J lost 5 bases, with 13 bases between them. The CDR3 is made up of 15 amino acids. Germline V gives CDR1 LNHDA, CDR2 SQIVND (reference sequence). CDR3 bases: TGTGCCAGTAGTATAAGGACTGGAAGGCAAAACATTCAGTACTTC. Translating it yields CASSIRTGRQNIQYF.

This clonotype was detected a few times. V gene TRBV12-3 or TRBV12-4 combines with J gene TRBJ1-5; no clear D. CDR3 length: 15 amino acids. Deletions cut 6 bases from V and 2 bases from J, with 14 bases between. The CDR3 bases are TGTGCCAGCAGCTCCCTCGAGGGAGGCAATCAGCCCCAGCATTTT. Protein product: CASSSLEGGNQPQHF.

J is TRBJ2-5 and V is TRBV4-1; 8 nucleotides agree with TRBD1. There are 14 residues in the CDR3. The V gene's germline CDR1 is MGHRA and CDR2 YSYEKL. The junction had 5 bases not matched to a gene; V was cut back by 4 bases and J by 4 bases. The DNA for the CDR3 is TGCGCCAGCAGCCGCTTCACAGGGGGAGAGACCCAGTACTTC. As protein: CASSRFTGGETQYF.

This clonotype has at least ten counts. The chain couples TRBV20-1 to TRBJ2-3; 8 bases are a match to TRBD2. Germline V gives CDR1 DFQATT, CDR2 SNEGSKA (reference sequence). This CDR3 spans 14 amino acids. V shed 6 bases and J 4 bases; nucleotides not matched to a gene: 9. The CDR3 DNA sequence: TGCAGTGCCCCCAGCGGGAGCGGGGCAGATACGCAGTATTTT. Translated: CSAPSGSGADTQYF.

There are a few counts of this clonotype. The chain joins TRBV7-2 to TRBJ1-5, with 7 bases that match TRBD1. Looked up from germline, CDR1 is SGHTA and CDR2 is FQGNSA. Trimming removed 5 bases from V and 7 bases from J; junction bases left unmatched: 11. The CDR3 has 15 residues. The CDR3 is CASSQMGTVRQPQHF. The CDR3 region has the DNA TGTGCCAGCAGCCAAATGGGGACAGTCAGGCAGCCCCAGCATTTT.

Ten or more counts support this clonotype. The gene calls are TRBV9 and TRBJ2-1; weak D call: TRBD1 (5 bases). Per the germline V gene, CDR1 is SGDLS and CDR2 is YYNGEE. The CDR3 totals 14 residues. The ends were cut back, 0 bases at V and 5 bases at J, with 9 bases in the middle. The CDR3 here is CASSVVQVNNEQFF. Written as DNA, the CDR3 is TGTGCCAGCAGCGTAGTACAGGTTAACAATGAGCAGTTCTTC.

A few counts support this clonotype. The CDR3 DNA reads TGTGCCAGCAGTACCCCGACCGTGTTTGTCGGTCAGCCCCAGCATTTT. Translated: CASSTPTVFVGQPQHF. This sequence joins TRBV28 and TRBJ1-5; D unclear. V lost 5 bases, J lost 6 bases, and 20 bases lay in between. The CDR3 extends over 16 amino acids. CDR1 is MDHEN, CDR2 SYDVKM, per germline.

Comments on this clonotype: A read error may be the cause here, since a much bigger clone is one base away. The CDR3 nucleotides read TGCGCCAGCAGCCAAGATAGGGCATGGGGGCCGGAGGGTGAAGCTTTCTTT. Protein product: CASSQDRAWGPEGEAFF. V gene TRBV4-3 combines with J gene TRBJ1-1, with D possibly TRBD1 on 6 matching bases. V lost 0 bases to trimming and J lost 7 bases, with 21 bases between them. CDR3 length: 17 residues. The germline gives CDR1 LGHNA, CDR2 YSLEER.

This chain links TRBV9 with TRBJ2-2, with 8 bases lining up with TRBD2. This CDR3 comprises 17 residues. J lost 3 bases, V lost 0 bases, and 7 bases had no gene match. The germline gives CDR1 SGDLS, CDR2 YYNGEE. CDR3 amino acids: CASSVGFTGGYTGELFF. The CDR3, as DNA: TGTGCCAGCAGCGTAGGATTCACGGGAGGGTACACCGGGGAGCTGTTTTTT.

J is TRBJ2-3 and V is TRBV20-1; D assignment may be TRBD1 or TRBD2 (5 bases each). The CDR3 covers 17 residues. V was shortened by 0 bases and J by 2 bases, with 18 bases between the two germline ends. Germline CDR1 reads DFQATT; CDR2 reads SNEGSKA (reference sequence). CDR3 in DNA: TGCAGTGCTAGAGACGGCACACTCGGGACCCTCACAGATACGCAGTATTTT. Its protein is CSARDGTLGTLTDTQYF.

As to this clonotype: A junction end diverges from the germline sequence, so it may reflect a read error. CDR3 sequence (DNA): TGTGCCGGCAGCGGGAAGGACAGGGCCTTT. Translated, it gives CAGSGKDRAF. This sequence joins TRBV7-9 and TRBJ2-3; a weak D match, TRBD1 (8 bases). Germline lookup yields CDR1 SEHNR and CDR2 FQNEAQ (reference sequence). The CDR3 consists of 10 residues. The whole variable domain, remainder taken from reference TRBV7-9 and TRBJ2-3, is DTGVSQNPRHKITKRGQNVTFRCDPISEHNRLYWYRQTLGQGPEFLTYFQNEAQLEKSRLLSDRFSAERPKGSFSTLEIQRTEQGDSAMYLCAGSGKDRAFGPGTRLTVL.

This clonotype was seen repeatedly, ten times or more. The rearrangement links TRBV15 to TRBJ2-1; 9 positions match TRBD2. CDR3 length: 16 residues. Per the germline V gene, CDR1 is LNHNV and CDR2 is YYDKDF (reference sequence). The V and J ends lost 0 bases and 8 bases, in that order; junction bases with no gene match: 8. The CDR3 nucleotides are TGTGCCACCAGCAGAGATCCCGGGACTAGCATTCATGAGCAGTTCTTC. This codes for CATSRDPGTSIHEQFF. The whole variable domain, filled in from reference TRBV15 and TRBJ2-1, reads DAMVIQNPRYQVTQFGKPVTLSCSQTLNHNVMYWYQQKSSQAPKLLFHYYDKDFNNEADTPDNFQSRRPNTSFCFLDIRSPGLGDTAMYLCATSRDPGTSIHEQFFGPGTRLTVL.

The chain links TRBV6-6 to TRBJ1-5; D remains unclear. The length of the CDR3 is 14 residues. Germline V gives CDR1 MNHNY, CDR2 SVGAGI (reference sequence). The V gene lost 2 bases and the J gene lost 2 bases, with 7 bases spanning the gap. The CDR3 region has the DNA TGTGCCAGCAGTTACAGGCTCGGCAATCAGCCCCAGCATTTT. Encoded protein: CASSYRLGNQPQHF.

V gene TRBV7-9 combines with J gene TRBJ1-1; the D gene is possibly TRBD1 (5 bases). V was trimmed by 5 bases and J by 4 bases, leaving 17 bases between them. The CDR3 is made up of 15 amino acids. Germline V CDR1 and CDR2: SEHNR, FQNEAQ (reference sequence). The CDR3 is CASSGGEGLGTEAFF. In nucleotides, the CDR3 is TGTGCCAGCAGCGGGGGAGAGGGTTTGGGCACTGAAGCTTTCTTT.